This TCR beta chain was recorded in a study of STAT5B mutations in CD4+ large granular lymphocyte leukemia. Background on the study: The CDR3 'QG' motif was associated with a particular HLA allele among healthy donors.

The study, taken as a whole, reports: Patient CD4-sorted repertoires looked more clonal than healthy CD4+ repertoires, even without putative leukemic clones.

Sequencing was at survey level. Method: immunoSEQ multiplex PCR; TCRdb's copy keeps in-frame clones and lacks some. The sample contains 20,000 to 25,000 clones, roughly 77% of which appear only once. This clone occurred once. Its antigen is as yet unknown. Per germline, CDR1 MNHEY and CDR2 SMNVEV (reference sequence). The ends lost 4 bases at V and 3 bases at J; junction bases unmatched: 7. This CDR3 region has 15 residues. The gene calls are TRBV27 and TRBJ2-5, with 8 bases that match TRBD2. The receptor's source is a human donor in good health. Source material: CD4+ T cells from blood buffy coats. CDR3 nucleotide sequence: TGTGCCAGCAGTTCATTAGCGGGGTGGGAAGAGACCCAGTACTTC. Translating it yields CASSSLAGWEETQYF.